The rows below give T cell receptor beta chains drawn from one sample of a study of T cell clonotyping in hematopoietic cell transplantation. Here immunoSEQ multiplex PCR was the method, and the copy in TCRdb shows in-frame clones only, minus some. The data show 35,000 to 45,000 clones, with approximately 95% seen just once and 1.5% to 2% held by the top ten. The source material was peripheral blood mononuclear cells, sampled before stem cell transplant. The receptor source for this set is a man aged 35 to 55 with chronic myeloid leukemia. Some clones in this sample may be carry-over from other donors' samples. Both conserved end residues are part of each CDR3. D genes are given only for firm matches. Clone size is not always given. Where it is, it says once, few, many or a class for expanded clones.

j_call d_call clone_size v_call cdr3_nt cdr3_aa
TRBJ2-7 . . TRBV6-1 TGTGCCAGCAGCCTCGACAGAGACGAGCAGTACTTC CASSLDRDEQYF
TRBJ1-1 . . TRBV7-2 TGTGCCAGCAGCTCTCGGACGGGCTCGGGCACTGAAGCTTTCTTT CASSSRTGSGTEAFF
TRBJ2-3 . . TRBV4-1 TGCGCCAGCAGCCAAGTTCCTCCAGGACCAGATACGCAGTATTTT CASSQVPPGPDTQYF
TRBJ1-1 . . TRBV4-3 TGCGCCAGCAGCCAAGATAGGCCCCCTGGCACTGAAGCTTTCTTT CASSQDRPPGTEAFF
TRBJ1-2 . . TRBV6-6 TGTGCCAGCAGGGGGGAACAGACCTATGGCTACACCTTC CASRGEQTYGYTF
TRBJ1-2 . once TRBV5-1 TGCGCCAGCAGCTTGGAGGGTAGGTACGGCAGTGGCTACACCTTC CASSLEGRYGSGYTF
TRBJ2-2 TRBD2 . TRBV7-2 TGTGCCAGCAGCTCGGCGGGGGGCACCGGGGAGCTGTTTTTT CASSSAGGTGELFF
TRBJ1-4 . . TRBV25-1 TGTGCCAGCAGTGATCGTGGTGAAAAACTGTTTTTT CASSDRGEKLFF
TRBJ2-7 TRBD2 . TRBV5-1 TGCGCCAGCAGCCCAACTAGCGGGGGGCACTCCTACGAGCAGTACTTC CASSPTSGGHSYEQYF
TRBJ2-7 . . TRBV4-3 TGCGCCAGCAGCCAAGAGGTAGGCCCAAGCTCCTACGAGCAGTACTTC CASSQEVGPSSYEQYF
TRBJ2-3 TRBD2 . TRBV19 TGTGCCAGTGGACTAGCGGGGGCTTACACAGATACGCAGTATTTT CASGLAGAYTDTQYF
TRBJ1-3 . . TRBV7-6 TGTGCCAGCAGCTTAGGGGCCAACTCTGGAAACACCATATATTTT CASSLGANSGNTIYF